This entry describes one T cell receptor beta chain. The CDR3 runs to 17 residues. V gave up 5 bases and J gave up 1 base, with 19 bases separating them. CDR1 MNHGY and CDR2 SAAAGT come from the germline V gene. These data are taken from a study of preoperative IRX-2 immunotherapy in early breast cancer. Treatment given: preoperative locoregional IRX-2 cytokine immunotherapy. Preoperative locoregional IRX-2 cytokine immunotherapy was tested in the phase Ib source study. Libraries were prepared by immunoSEQ multiplex PCR; TCRdb keeps only in-frame clonotypes and omits some of them. This sample carries about 42,000 clones, roughly 80% of them seen once, and the ten largest clones take approximately 1.2%.

The rearrangement joins TRBV6-8 to TRBJ2-3, with D unresolved. The specimen comprised tumor tissue, sampled after IRX-2 immunotherapy. The receptor was isolated from a human donor with breast cancer. The DNA for the CDR3 is TGTGCCAGCAGTCAGGCCAGGTCAAGTGACGGCACAGATACGCAGTATTTT. It codes for CASSQARSSDGTDTQYF.